This T cell receptor delta chain appears in the sequencing data of a study of Vδ1+ human thymocytes. Notes on the study in general: In the thymus, TRG and TRD repertoires looked highly polyclonal with Gaussian CDR3 lengths. Around 18% of thymic delta-chain sequences were Vdelta2, with few Vdelta3, unlike blood Vdelta1+ controls.

J was trimmed by 0 bases and V by 0 bases; bases with no gene match: 18. The CDR3 extends over 21 amino acids. Germline CDR1 reads TSWWSYY; CDR2 reads QGS. The template was reverse-transcribed extracted RNA. CDR3 amplicons came from multiplex PCR with pooled V-gene forward and constant-region reverse primers. TCRdb ran CATT on the multiplex PCR reads. Altogether about 55,000 delta-chain clones are present, approximately 16% being singletons, with the ten largest covering under 0.55%. This clone was picked up a small number of times. Antigen unknown. The sample comprised Vdelta1+ gamma-delta thymocytes from the thymus. The subset denotes: FACS-sorted CD3+ TCRalphabeta- TCRVdelta1+ TCRVdelta2- thymocytes. The receptor was isolated from a boy in the first two years of life who had congenital heart surgery. The gene calls are TRDV1 and TRDJ1, with 8 nucleotides matching TRDD3. CDR3 in DNA: TGTGCTCTTGGGGAACTTCCCCTCGTTCGGGATACGGAGCTTTACACCGATAAACTCATCTTT. Residues: CALGELPLVRDTELYTDKLIF.